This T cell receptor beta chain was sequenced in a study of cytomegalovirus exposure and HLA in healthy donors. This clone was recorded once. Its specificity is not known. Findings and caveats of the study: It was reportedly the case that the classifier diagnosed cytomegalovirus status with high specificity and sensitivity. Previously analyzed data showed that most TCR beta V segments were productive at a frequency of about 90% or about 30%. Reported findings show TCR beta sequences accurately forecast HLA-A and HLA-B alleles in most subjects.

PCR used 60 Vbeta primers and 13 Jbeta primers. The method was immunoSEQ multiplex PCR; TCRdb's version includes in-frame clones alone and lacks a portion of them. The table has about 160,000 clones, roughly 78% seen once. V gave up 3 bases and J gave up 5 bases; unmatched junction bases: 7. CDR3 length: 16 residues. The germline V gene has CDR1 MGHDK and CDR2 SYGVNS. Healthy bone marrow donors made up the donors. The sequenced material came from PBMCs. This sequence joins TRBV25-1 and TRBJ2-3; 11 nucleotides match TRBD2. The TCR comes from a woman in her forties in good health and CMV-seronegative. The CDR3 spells CASSDFSGGAGDTQYF. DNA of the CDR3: TGTGCCAGCAGTGATTTTAGCGGGGGGGCCGGAGATACGCAGTATTTT.